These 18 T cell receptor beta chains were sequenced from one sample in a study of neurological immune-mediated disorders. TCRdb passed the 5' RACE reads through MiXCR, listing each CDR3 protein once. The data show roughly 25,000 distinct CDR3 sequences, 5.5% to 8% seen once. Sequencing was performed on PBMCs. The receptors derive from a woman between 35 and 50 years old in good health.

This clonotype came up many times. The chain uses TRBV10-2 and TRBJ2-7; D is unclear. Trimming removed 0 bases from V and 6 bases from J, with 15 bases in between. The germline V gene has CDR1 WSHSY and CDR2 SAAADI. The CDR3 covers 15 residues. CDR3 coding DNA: TGCGCCAGCAGTGAGTCGATACAGCGACGTGTCGAGCAGTACTTC. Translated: CASSESIQRRVEQYF.

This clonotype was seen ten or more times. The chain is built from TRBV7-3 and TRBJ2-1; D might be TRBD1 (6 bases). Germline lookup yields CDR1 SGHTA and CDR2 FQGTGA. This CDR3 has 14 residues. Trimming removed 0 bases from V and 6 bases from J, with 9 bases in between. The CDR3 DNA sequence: TGTGCCAGCAGCTTAACGGGGGCGTCCAATGAGCAGTTCTTC. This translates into CASSLTGASNEQFF.

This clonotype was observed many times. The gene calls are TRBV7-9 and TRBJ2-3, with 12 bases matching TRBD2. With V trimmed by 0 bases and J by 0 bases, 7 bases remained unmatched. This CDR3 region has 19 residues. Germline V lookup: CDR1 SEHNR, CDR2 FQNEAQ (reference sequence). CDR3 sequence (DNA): TGTGCCAGCAGCTTAGCGCGGGGGACTAGCGGGTCAAGCACAGATACGCAGTATTTT. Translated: CASSLARGTSGSSTDTQYF.

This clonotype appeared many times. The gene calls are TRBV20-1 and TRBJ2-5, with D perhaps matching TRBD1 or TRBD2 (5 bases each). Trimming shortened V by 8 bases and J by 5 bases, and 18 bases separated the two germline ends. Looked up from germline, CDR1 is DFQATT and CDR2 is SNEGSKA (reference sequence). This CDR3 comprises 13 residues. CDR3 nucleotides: TGCAGTCCCCTAAAGGGGAGTGGGGAGACCCAGTACTTC. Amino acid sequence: CSPLKGSGETQYF.

In nucleotides, the CDR3 is TGTGCCATCAGGGACCCAGGCTTAAGCTCCTACGAGCAGTACTTC. The encoded protein is CAIRDPGLSSYEQYF. The J gene is TRBJ2-7, the V gene TRBV10-3, with D unclear. The CDR3 contains 15 residues. Looked up from germline, CDR1 is ENHRY and CDR2 is SYGVKD. The germline V and J ends were trimmed by 6 bases and 0 bases, with 15 bases remaining between them.

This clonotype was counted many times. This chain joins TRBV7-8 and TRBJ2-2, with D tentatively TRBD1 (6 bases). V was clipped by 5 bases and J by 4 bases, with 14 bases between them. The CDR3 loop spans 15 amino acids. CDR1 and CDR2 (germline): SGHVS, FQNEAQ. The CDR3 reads CASSKKDSPTGELFF. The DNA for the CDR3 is TGTGCCAGCAGCAAGAAGGACAGCCCCACCGGGGAGCTGTTTTTT.

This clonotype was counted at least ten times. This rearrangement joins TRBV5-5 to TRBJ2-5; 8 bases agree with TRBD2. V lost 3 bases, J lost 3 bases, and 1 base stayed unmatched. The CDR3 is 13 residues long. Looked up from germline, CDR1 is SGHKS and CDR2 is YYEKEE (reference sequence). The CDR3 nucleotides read TGTGCCAGCAGCTCACTAGCGGAAGAGACCCAGTACTTC. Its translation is CASSSLAEETQYF. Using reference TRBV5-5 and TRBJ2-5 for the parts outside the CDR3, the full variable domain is DAGVTQSPTHLIKTRGQQVTLRCSPISGHKSVSWYQQVLGQGPQFIFQYYEKEERGRGNFPDRFSARQFPNYSSELNVNALLLGDSALYLCASSSLAEETQYFGPGTRLLVL.

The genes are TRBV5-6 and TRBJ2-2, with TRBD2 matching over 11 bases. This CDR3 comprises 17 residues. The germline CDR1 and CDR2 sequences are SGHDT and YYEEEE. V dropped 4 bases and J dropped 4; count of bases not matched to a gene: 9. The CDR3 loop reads CASSTWGLAALTGELFF. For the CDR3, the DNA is TGTGCCAGCAGCACGTGGGGACTAGCGGCCCTCACCGGGGAGCTGTTTTTT.

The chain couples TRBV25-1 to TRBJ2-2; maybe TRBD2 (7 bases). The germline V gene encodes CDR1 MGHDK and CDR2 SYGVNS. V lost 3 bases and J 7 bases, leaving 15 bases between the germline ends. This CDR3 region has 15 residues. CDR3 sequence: CASSDGGAPRGELFF. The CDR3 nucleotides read TGTGCCAGCAGTGATGGGGGGGCGCCACGCGGGGAGCTGTTTTTT.

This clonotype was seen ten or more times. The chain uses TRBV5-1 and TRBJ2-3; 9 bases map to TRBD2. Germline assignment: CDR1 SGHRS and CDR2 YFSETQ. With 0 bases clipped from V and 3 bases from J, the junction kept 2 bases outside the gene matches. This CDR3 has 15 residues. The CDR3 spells CASSLEAGGTDTQYF. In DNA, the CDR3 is TGCGCCAGCAGCTTGGAAGCGGGAGGAACAGATACGCAGTATTTT.

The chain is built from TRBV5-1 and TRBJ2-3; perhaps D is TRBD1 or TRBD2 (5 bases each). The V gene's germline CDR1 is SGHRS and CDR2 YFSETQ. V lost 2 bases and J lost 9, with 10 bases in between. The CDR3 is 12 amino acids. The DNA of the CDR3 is TGCGCCAGCAGCTTTCAAGGGGAGACGCAGTATTTT. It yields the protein CASSFQGETQYF.

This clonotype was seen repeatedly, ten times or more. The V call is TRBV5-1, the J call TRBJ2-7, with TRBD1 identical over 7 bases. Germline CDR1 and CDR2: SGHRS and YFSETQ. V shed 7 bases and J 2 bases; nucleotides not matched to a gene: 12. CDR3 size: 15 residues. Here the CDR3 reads CASRRTGQEPYEQYF. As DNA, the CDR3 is TGCGCCAGCCGCCGGACCGGACAGGAGCCCTACGAGCAGTACTTC.

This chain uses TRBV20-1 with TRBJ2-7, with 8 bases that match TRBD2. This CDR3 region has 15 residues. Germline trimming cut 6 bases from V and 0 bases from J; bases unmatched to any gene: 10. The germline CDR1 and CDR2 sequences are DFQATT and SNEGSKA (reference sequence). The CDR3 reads CSAPKAGVRSYEQYF. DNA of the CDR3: TGCAGTGCCCCGAAAGCGGGAGTCCGCTCCTACGAGCAGTACTTC.

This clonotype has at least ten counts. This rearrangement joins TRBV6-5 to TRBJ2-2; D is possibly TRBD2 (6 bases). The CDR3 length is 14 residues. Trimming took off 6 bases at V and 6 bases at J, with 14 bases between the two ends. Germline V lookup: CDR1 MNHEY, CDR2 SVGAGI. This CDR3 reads CASSVRTKAGELFF. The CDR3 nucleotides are TGTGCCAGCAGCGTACGGACTAAGGCCGGGGAGCTGTTTTTT.

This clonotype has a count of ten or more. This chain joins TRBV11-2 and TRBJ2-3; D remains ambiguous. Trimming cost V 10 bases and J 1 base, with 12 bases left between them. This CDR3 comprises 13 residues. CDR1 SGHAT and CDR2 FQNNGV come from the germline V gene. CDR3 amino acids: CATTGLGTDTQYF. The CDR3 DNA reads TGTGCCACCACGGGCCTGGGCACAGATACGCAGTATTTT.

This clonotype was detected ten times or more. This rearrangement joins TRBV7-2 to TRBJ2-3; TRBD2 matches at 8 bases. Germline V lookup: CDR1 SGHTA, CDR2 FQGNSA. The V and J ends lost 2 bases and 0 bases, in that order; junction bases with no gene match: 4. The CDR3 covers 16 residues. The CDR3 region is CASSLSSGRSTDTQYF. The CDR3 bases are TGTGCCAGCAGCTTATCCAGCGGGAGAAGCACAGATACGCAGTATTTT.

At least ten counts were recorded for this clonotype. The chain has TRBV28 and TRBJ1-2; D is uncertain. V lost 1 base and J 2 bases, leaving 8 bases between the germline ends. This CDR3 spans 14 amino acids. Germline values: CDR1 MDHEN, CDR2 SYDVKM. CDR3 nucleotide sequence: TGTGCCAGCAGTTTATCAGGTATCAACTATGGCTACACCTTC. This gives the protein CASSLSGINYGYTF.

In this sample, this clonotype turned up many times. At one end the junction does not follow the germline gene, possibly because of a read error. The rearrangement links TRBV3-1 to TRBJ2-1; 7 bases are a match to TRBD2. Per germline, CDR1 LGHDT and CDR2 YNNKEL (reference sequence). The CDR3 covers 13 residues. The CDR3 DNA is TGTGCCAGCAGCCAAGCCGGACTAGTCCCGCCCCACTTC. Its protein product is CASSQAGLVPPHF.